This T cell receptor (beta chain) was recovered during a study of CXCR3-negative and CXCR3-positive naive CD8 T cells (dated by TCRdb to between 2018 and 2021). As for the study more broadly: In total, approximately 140 million TRB reads were obtained, which works out to roughly 1.5 +/- 0.3 million reads per library. Diversity and physicochemical repertoire analyses were performed on about ten donors pooled from two independent experiments. TRBV-TRBJ cluster analysis included naive subsets from about 5 donors and memory cells from 3 donors. Findings and caveats that apply to the study as a whole: Comparably high repertoire diversity was found in both naive subsets, whereas much lower repertoire diversity was found in memory CD8+ T cells. CXCR3 expression partially decreased after cryopreservation, so most assays used freshly isolated PBMCs. Within the same donor, TRBV-TRBJ usage looked similar between naive CXCR3-negative and CXCR3-positive cells, but memory cells had distinct patterns. TRB CDR3s from CXCR3-positive naive cells showed higher hydrophobicity (lower Kidera factor 4), lower energy, and higher strength and volume indices than CXCR3-negative naive cells. Because surface CD5, which is linked to self-reactivity in mice, was comparable between the naive subsets, TCR interaction strength was also inferred from the physicochemical properties of TRB CDR3s.

Instrument used: NextSeq 550. The Human TCR Profiling Kit (MiLaboratory) was used to make UMI-labeled 5' RACE TRB cDNA libraries. The full amount of extracted RNA was used for cDNA synthesis, and the full amount of resulting cDNA was used for PCR amplification. The libraries were made side by side, with each library going through the same number of PCR cycles. The study's processing was this. With a minimum of two reads required per UMI, MIGEC and MiXCR pulled out about 52,000 +/- 9,100 unique UMI-labeled TRB cDNA molecules from each library. On average, roughly 40,000 +/- 10,000 functional in-frame TRB CDR3 nucleotide clonotypes lacking stop codons were found per library. After each sample was downsampled to 5000 UMI-labeled TRB molecules, VDJtools was used to calculate diversity metrics such as normalized Shannon-Wiener and Chao1. For the central five CDR3 residues, VDJtools calculated physicochemical properties weighted by clonotype size, namely interaction energy, strength, volume and Kidera factor 4. TCRdb reprocessed the reads, and each CDR3 protein sequence is entered once, without DNA. Clone size and V and J calls follow TCRdb, not the original study. The sample's own table lists about 50,000 distinct CDR3 sequences. The ten largest account for 0.56% of the sample.

The CDR3 runs 15 residues from the cysteine to the phenylalanine. DNA for this receptor is not on file. CDR1 SEHNR and CDR2 FQNEAQ were looked up in the germline V gene (reference sequence). Each CD8+ T cell subset was flow-sorted in triplicate, and some 300,000 cells per subset were placed directly into RLT lysis buffer. Naive CD8+ T cells were defined stringently as CD45RO-CCR7+CD27+CD95- to exclude memory contaminants. Peripheral blood mononuclear cells were isolated from buffy coats by standard density gradient centrifugation. Naive CXCR3-negative and CXCR3-positive CD8+ T cells were flow-sorted using a FACSAria III. Total RNA was extracted from sorted cells using an RNeasy Mini Kit. As for this clonotype: Its specific antigen is unknown.

This clonotype originated in a human donor in good health. Some clones in this sample may be carry-over from other donors' samples. Material for sequencing was naive CXCR3+ CD8+ T cells from blood. The cell subset or site tag for this specimen amounts to: CD45RO-CCR7+CD27+CD95- naive CD8+ T cells expressing CXCR3 (TNR3+). The sequence is built from TRBV7-9 and TRBJ2-7; TCRdb selects TRBD2, and the lack of DNA leaves this call unchecked. The CDR3 protein: CASSLVEGEAYEQYF.